One and the same sample provided the 21 T cell receptor beta chains below, sequenced in a study of shared clonotypes between healthy human individuals. Sequencing was performed with immunoSEQ multiplex PCR; in TCRdb, only in-frame clones are kept and a portion is missing. The sample lists around 530,000 clones; around 78% were seen once. The material sequenced was PBMCs. The receptors stem from a woman aged 40 to 49 in good health. Some clones in this sample may be carry-over from other donors' samples.

The chain couples TRBV2 to TRBJ2-1; D not resolved. With 2 bases removed from V and 15 bases from J, the gap between germline ends came to 8 bases. Germline V lookup: CDR1 SNHLY, CDR2 FYNNEI. The CDR3 totals 10 residues. CDR3: CASSEFWLFF. CDR3 DNA: TGTGCCAGCAGTGAATTTTGGTTGTTCTTC.

This clone has at least ten counts. The genes are TRBV28 and TRBJ2-7, with a tentative D call TRBD1 (6 bases). V shed 7 bases and J shed 6 bases, with 16 bases lying between them. Looked up from germline, CDR1 is MDHEN and CDR2 is SYDVKM. The CDR3 is made up of 13 amino acids. The CDR3 reads CASNLPSRGEQYF. CDR3 DNA: TGTGCCAGCAATCTCCCGAGCAGGGGCGAGCAGTACTTC.

This clone has a handful of counts. The chain links TRBV6-1 to TRBJ2-7, with TRBD2 identical over 7 bases. Per the germline V gene, CDR1 is MNHNS and CDR2 is SASEGT. The length of the CDR3 is 13 residues. The ends lost 3 bases at V and 4 bases at J; junction bases unmatched: 3. This CDR3 is CASSEGTKYEQYF. The CDR3 bases are TGTGCCAGCAGTGAGGGGACTAAATACGAGCAGTACTTC.

The chain has TRBV7-9 and TRBJ2-2; D gene unclear. Germline V gene lookup returns CDR1 SEHNR and CDR2 FQNEAQ (reference sequence). Trimming removed 5 bases from V and 3 bases from J, with 10 bases in between. The CDR3 has 14 amino acids. The CDR3, as DNA: TGTGCCAGCAGCGGCGGACGGTACACCGGGGAGCTGTTTTTT. This encodes CASSGGRYTGELFF.

This clone was seen at least ten times. The junction departs from germline at one end; a sequencing error may be responsible. The sample carries other DNA sequences with the same CDR3. This chain connects TRBV30 to TRBJ2-7; D gene ambiguous. Germline V gives CDR1 GTSNPN, CDR2 SVGIG (reference sequence). The CDR3 runs to 11 residues. The DNA for the CDR3 is TGTGCCTGGAGTGGACCCTATGAGCAGTACTTC. It is translated as CAWSGPYEQYF.

The V gene is TRBV30, the J gene TRBJ1-5, with a possible D match to TRBD1 (6 bases). The CDR3 length is 15 residues. Germline V CDR1 and CDR2: GTSNPN, SVGIG (reference sequence). V was cut by 7 bases and J by 4 bases, with 20 bases left in between. CDR3 in DNA: TGTGCCTATACAACCAGGGGTTTAGGGAATCAGCCCCAGCATTTT. This sequence encodes CAYTTRGLGNQPQHF.

This clone has at least ten counts. The sample has other DNA sequences that encode this CDR3 too. The V and J genes are TRBV7-9 and TRBJ2-7; D not certain. CDR1 and CDR2 (germline): SEHNR, FQNEAQ (reference sequence). V lost 4 bases and J lost 4, with 8 bases in between. The CDR3 length is 12 residues. This CDR3 reads CASSSLLYEQYF. CDR3 DNA sequence: TGTGCCAGCAGCTCCCTATTATACGAGCAGTACTTC.

In the case of this clone: A far more abundant clone sits one base away, making this likely a read error. The chain joins TRBV29-1 to TRBJ2-7; D may correspond to TRBD1 or TRBD2 (6 bases each). CDR1 and CDR2 from the germline V gene are SQVTM and ANQGSEA. This CDR3 is built from 14 residues. Trimming removed 7 bases at V and 2 bases at J, with 18 bases between. CDR3 nucleotides: TGCAGCGCGGGGGCTGGGCGGGAACCCTACGAGCAGTACTTC. It encodes CSAGAGREPYEQYF.

This clone was seen repeatedly, ten times or more. This sample also contains other DNA sequences that code for the same CDR3. The rearrangement uses TRBV21-1 and TRBJ1-3; TRBD1, the table's D call, lacks a check against the DNA. TRBV21-1 is shown as a pseudogene. The CDR3 spans 16 residues. Written as DNA, the CDR3 is TGTGCCAGCAGCGAATACAGGGGAGGCTCTGGAAACACCATATATTTT. Its translation: CASSEYRGGSGNTIYF.

V and J are TRBV9 and TRBJ1-4, with D hard to call. V shed 0 bases and J shed 8 bases, with 17 bases lying between them. This CDR3 has 16 amino acids. CDR1 and CDR2 from the germline V gene are SGDLS and YYNGEE. Here the CDR3 reads CASSVGAAPNGEKLFF. The CDR3 DNA reads as TGTGCCAGCAGCGTAGGGGCAGCACCAAACGGGGAAAAACTGTTTTTT.

This clone was seen a handful of times. With a far larger clone one base away, a read error is the likely cause. The rearrangement links TRBV12-5 to TRBJ1-1; weak D call: TRBD1 (5 bases). The CDR3 has 12 amino acids. Per germline, CDR1 LGHNT and CDR2 FRNRAP. V was trimmed by 6 bases and J by 6 bases, leaving 11 bases between them. The DNA for the CDR3 is TGTGCTAGTGGCTACGACAGACCTGAAGCTTTCTTT. Its protein is CASGYDRPEAFF.

This clone was detected many times. The V gene is TRBV7-2, the J gene TRBJ2-5; 8 bases agree with TRBD2. Germline V gene data show CDR1 as SGHTA and CDR2 as FQGNSA. The CDR3 is 14 residues long. J lost 5 bases, V lost 1 base, and 3 bases had no gene match. The CDR3 nucleotides read TGTGCCAGCAGCTTAGGCGGGAGGACGGAGACCCAGTACTTC. Protein sequence: CASSLGGRTETQYF.

Concerning this clone: At one end the junction does not follow the germline gene, possibly because of a read error. Distinct nucleotide sequences in the sample also encode this CDR3. The chain uses TRBV28 and TRBJ2-5; 7 positions match TRBD2. This CDR3 is 13 amino acids long. CDR1 is MDHEN and CDR2 is SYDVKM in the germline V gene. The CDR3 DNA follows: TGCGCCAGCACGTTGGGAGGGGAAGAGACCCAGTACTTC. Translating it yields CASTLGGEETQYF.

Details on this clone: This likely stems from a read error, as it lies one base from a far larger clone. The rearrangement joins TRBV7-3 to TRBJ1-1, with TRBD1 matching over 7 bases. The CDR3 runs to 14 residues. With V trimmed by 5 bases and J by 1 base, 4 bases remained unmatched. Germline CDR1 reads SGHTA; CDR2 reads FQGTGA. CDR3 DNA sequence: TGTGCCAGCAGCCTCGGGACAGCGAACACTGAAGCTTTCTTT. This sequence encodes CASSLGTANTEAFF.

The rearrangement links TRBV27 to TRBJ2-5; D possibly corresponds to TRBD1 (5 bases). The J call could be wrong; TRBJ2-7 is a better fit for the DNA end. CDR3 length equals 13 residues. Per the germline V gene, CDR1 is MNHEY and CDR2 is SMNVEV (reference sequence). In nucleotides, the CDR3 is TGTGCCAGCAGTTTGAGCAGGGTGCACGAGCAGTACTTC. It yields the protein CASSLSRVHEQYF.

This clone has only a few counts. The rearrangement uses TRBV6-5 and TRBJ2-7; 11 bases fit TRBD2. The CDR3 is 15 amino acids. CDR1 is MNHEY and CDR2 is SVGAGI in the germline V gene. J lost 5 bases, V lost 4 bases, and 7 bases had no gene match. As DNA, the CDR3 is TGTGCCAGCAGTTTAATAGCGGGAGGGCCCAACGAGCAGTACTTC. The encoded protein is CASSLIAGGPNEQYF.

This clone was detected only once. The chain carries TRBV14 and TRBJ1-2, with D possibly TRBD1 on 5 matching bases. CDR1 and CDR2 from the germline V gene are SGHDN and FVKESK. V lost 2 bases and J lost 4, with 17 bases in between. The CDR3 has 16 residues. CDR3 DNA: TGTGCCAGCAGCCAAAACCCCCTTGGGGCCCGCTATGGCTACACCTTC. It is translated as CASSQNPLGARYGYTF.

The chain is built from TRBV27 and TRBJ2-2; 8 nucleotides align to TRBD2. Germline V gene sequence: CDR1 MNHEY, CDR2 SMNVEV (reference sequence). The CDR3 sequence is 15 residues long. J gave up 7 bases and V 11 bases, and 15 bases lay outside the gene matches. The CDR3 DNA reads TGTGCCGCCAAGAGGGTAGCGGGATTTAACGGGGAGCTGTTTTTT. Protein sequence: CAAKRVAGFNGELFF.

Details on this clone: One base separates it from a far larger clone, so it is likely a read error. The V call is TRBV30, the J call TRBJ1-2; D gene uncertain. Germline V gives CDR1 GTSNPN, CDR2 SVGIG (reference sequence). The CDR3 is made up of 13 amino acids. The CDR3 DNA reads TGTGCCTGGAGTGTAACCCGACTCTATGGCCACACCTTC. Its protein product is CAWSVTRLYGHTF.

The chain couples TRBV5-5 to TRBJ1-2, with a tentative D call TRBD1 (5 bases). Germline CDR1 and CDR2: SGHKS and YYEKEE (reference sequence). Deletions cut 0 bases from V and 1 base from J, with 7 bases between. CDR3 size: 14 residues. The CDR3 DNA reads TGTGCCAGCAGCTTGGCGGACATTAACTATGGCTACACCTTC. It is translated as CASSLADINYGYTF.

The chain combines TRBV4-1 with TRBJ2-6, with a possible D match to TRBD2 (6 bases). Trimming pared 4 bases from V and 0 bases from J, leaving 13 bases between. CDR3 length: 17 residues. Per the germline V gene, CDR1 is MGHRA and CDR2 is YSYEKL. The chain's CDR3 is CASSPRDGSSGANVLTF. The CDR3 region has the DNA TGCGCCAGCAGCCCACGGGACGGGAGCTCTGGGGCCAACGTCCTGACTTTC.